This passage covers 26 T cell receptor beta chains from one sample sequenced in a study of T cell responses to AZD1222 COVID-19 vaccine. The protocol was immunoSEQ multiplex PCR, while the TCRdb copy is restricted to in-frame clones and leaves out a portion. The table lists approximately 110,000 clones, about 90% of them singletons. The sequencing used peripheral blood, collected on day 0 of AZD1222 vaccination. These receptors were collected from an adult in good health.

V usage is TRBV12-3 or TRBV12-4 and J usage is TRBJ2-5; maybe TRBD2 (6 bases). V gave up 10 bases and J gave up 1 base, with 10 bases separating them. The CDR3 sequence is 12 residues long. The CDR3 region is CATREPQETQYF. The CDR3 DNA reads as TGTGCCACCCGGGAGCCCCAAGAGACCCAGTACTTC.

This clone was recorded once. The chain combines TRBV6-5 with TRBJ2-7; 8 bases are a match to TRBD2. CDR1 MNHEY and CDR2 SVGAGI come from the germline V gene. V shed 4 bases and J 3 bases; nucleotides not matched to a gene: 8. The CDR3 totals 15 residues. The CDR3 here is CASSSRGGTYYEQYF. The CDR3, as DNA: TGTGCCAGCAGTTCCCGGGGGGGGACTTACTACGAGCAGTACTTC.

This clone was picked up a small number of times. This chain uses TRBV28 with TRBJ2-7; TRBD1 agrees at 9 bases. Germline CDR1 reads MDHEN; CDR2 reads SYDVKM. J gave up 6 bases and V 5 bases, and 8 bases lay outside the gene matches. The CDR3 contains 14 residues. This CDR3 is CASSTGQGGSEQYF. CDR3 nucleotides: TGTGCCAGCAGTACGGGACAGGGAGGGTCCGAGCAGTACTTC.

The J gene is TRBJ2-2, the V gene TRBV19; possibly TRBD1 or TRBD2 for D (6 bases each). V lost 5 bases and J lost 0, with 13 bases in between. This CDR3 region has 16 residues. Germline V CDR1 and CDR2: LNHDA, SQIVND (reference sequence). In DNA, the CDR3 is TGTGCCAGTAGTTCCTACAGGGAGGCGAACACCGGGGAGCTGTTTTTT. Its protein is CASSSYREANTGELFF.

This clone was observed a single time. The V call is TRBV25-1, the J call TRBJ1-4, with unresolved D. This CDR3 contains 16 residues. V was cut by 8 bases and J by 0 bases, with 16 bases left in between. CDR1 and CDR2 from the germline V gene are MGHDK and SYGVNS. CDR3 in DNA: TGTGCCAGCCAGACAAGTGGGAGAACAACTAATGAAAAACTGTTTTTT. Its translation is CASQTSGRTTNEKLFF.

J is TRBJ2-3 and V is TRBV7-2; 10 bases match TRBD2. J lost 3 bases, V lost 2 bases, and 5 bases had no gene match. The germline V gene has CDR1 SGHTA and CDR2 FQGNSA. This CDR3 is 16 amino acids long. The CDR3 region is CASSLIAGGRTDTQYF. The CDR3 coding sequence is TGTGCCAGCAGCTTAATAGCGGGGGGAAGGACAGATACGCAGTATTTT.

This sequence joins TRBV12-3 or TRBV12-4 and TRBJ2-5, with D hard to call. Trimming cost V 5 bases and J 4 bases, with 11 bases left between them. CDR3 length: 13 amino acids. The CDR3 spells CASSVIPLETQYF. CDR3 nucleotide sequence: TGTGCCAGCAGTGTAATACCCCTAGAGACCCAGTACTTC.

The V and J genes are TRBV29-1 and TRBJ1-2, with TRBD1 as a possible D gene (6 bases). This CDR3 region has 15 residues. V was shortened by 6 bases and J by 2 bases, with 19 bases between the two germline ends. CDR1 and CDR2 (germline): SQVTM, ANQGSEA. The CDR3 sequence: CSVLSVGGANYGYTF. As DNA, the CDR3 is TGCAGCGTCCTCAGTGTGGGGGGCGCGAACTATGGCTACACCTTC. Using reference TRBV29-1 and TRBJ1-2 for the parts outside the CDR3, the full variable domain is SAVISQKPSRDICQRGTSLTIQCQVDSQVTMMFWYRQQPGQSLTLIATANQGSEATYESGFVIDKFPISRPNLTFSTLTVSNMSPEDSSIYLCSVLSVGGANYGYTFGSGTRLTVV.

CDR3 in amino acids: CASSLLSGGASTDTQYF. The CDR3 DNA reads TGTGCCAGCAGCTTACTCTCCGGGGGGGCTAGCACAGATACGCAGTATTTT. The chain links TRBV11-2 to TRBJ2-3, with TRBD2 matching over 8 bases. The CDR3 is made up of 17 amino acids. V was clipped by 2 bases and J by 0 bases; unmatched bases: 7. The V gene's germline CDR1 is SGHAT and CDR2 FQNNGV.

The chain combines TRBV7-3 with TRBJ2-5; 9 bases align to TRBD1. V shed 5 bases and J 5 bases; nucleotides not matched to a gene: 9. CDR1 is SGHTA and CDR2 is FQGTGA in the germline V gene. The CDR3 contains 15 residues. CDR3 in DNA: TGTGCCAGCAGCGCCGGGACAGGGAACGGGGAGACCCAGTACTTC. Translated: CASSAGTGNGETQYF.

The chain joins TRBV2 to TRBJ1-2; D is undetermined. The ends were cut back, 2 bases at V and 3 bases at J, with 19 bases in the middle. The CDR3 is made up of 17 amino acids. Germline V lookup: CDR1 SNHLY, CDR2 FYNNEI. CDR3 bases: TGTGCCAGCAGTGAATCTCCCCTAGGTGGGGATGACTATGGCTACACCTTC. Residues: CASSESPLGGDDYGYTF. Filled out from reference TRBV2 and TRBJ1-2, the complete variable domain reads EPEVTQTPSHQVTQMGQEVILRCVPISNHLYFYWYRQILGQKVEFLVSFYNNEISEKSEIFDDQFSVERPDGSNFTLKIRSTKLEDSAMYFCASSESPLGGDDYGYTFGSGTRLTVV.

The genes are TRBV18 and TRBJ2-1, with TRBD2 matching over 7 bases. Germline assignment: CDR1 KGHSH and CDR2 LQKENI. This CDR3 spans 18 amino acids. Losses at the gene ends were 6 bases for V and 3 bases for J; bases not matched to a gene: 17. The CDR3 loop is CASSVRDSLSGVYNEQFF. The CDR3 region has the DNA TGTGCCAGCTCGGTTCGAGACAGTCTGAGCGGGGTCTACAATGAGCAGTTCTTC.

This chain joins TRBV27 and TRBJ2-7, with 8 bases lining up with TRBD2. CDR3 size: 19 residues. V shed 3 bases, J shed 1 base, and the junction held 17 bases outside the gene matches. The germline V gene has CDR1 MNHEY and CDR2 SMNVEV (reference sequence). The CDR3 protein is CASSFLAGPPRLRSYEQYF. Here the CDR3 DNA reads TGTGCCAGCAGTTTCCTAGCGGGCCCGCCACGCCTCCGGTCCTACGAGCAGTACTTC.

The chain carries TRBV29-1 and TRBJ2-3; TRBD1 is a possible D gene (6 bases). The CDR3 loop spans 13 amino acids. The ends were cut back, 8 bases at V and 5 bases at J, with 17 bases in the middle. The germline V gene has CDR1 SQVTM and CDR2 ANQGSEA. The CDR3 protein is CSLFGQHIDTQYF. The CDR3 DNA sequence: TGCAGCTTATTTGGACAGCATATAGATACGCAGTATTTT.

This chain links TRBV4-1 with TRBJ2-1, with 7 bases matching TRBD1. CDR3 length: 16 residues. V lost 1 base and J lost 2; bases outside the gene matches: 5. The V gene's germline CDR1 is MGHRA and CDR2 YSYEKL. CDR3 DNA sequence: TGCGCCAGCAGCCAAGTAGGACAGGCTCCCTACAATGAGCAGTTCTTC. Amino acids: CASSQVGQAPYNEQFF.

The chain couples TRBV5-5 to TRBJ1-4; D remains ambiguous. The CDR3 extends over 15 amino acids. CDR1 is SGHKS, CDR2 YYEKEE, per germline (reference sequence). Trimming pared 4 bases from V and 7 bases from J, leaving 17 bases between. CDR3 residues: CASSKVSVRSEKLFF. In DNA, the CDR3 is TGTGCCAGCAGCAAGGTATCGGTCAGGAGTGAAAAACTGTTTTTT.

The V and J genes are TRBV24-1 and TRBJ1-2; 11 positions match TRBD1. This CDR3 spans 15 amino acids. Germline CDR1 KGHDR, CDR2 SFDVKD. Trimming took 5 bases from V and 3 from J; bases not matched to a gene: 4. The CDR3: CATSAWGQGDYGYTF. The DNA of the CDR3 is TGTGCCACCAGTGCCTGGGGACAGGGGGACTATGGCTACACCTTC.

The chain uses TRBV10-3 and TRBJ2-7; tentatively, D is TRBD1 or TRBD2 (5 bases each). This CDR3 is 21 amino acids long. Germline V gene data show CDR1 as ENHRY and CDR2 as SYGVKD. V shed 1 base and J shed 6 bases, with 34 bases lying between them. CDR3 amino acids: CAISEYFKGRTLLSDPTEQYF. CDR3 DNA: TGTGCCATCAGTGAGTACTTTAAGGGACGGACTCTGCTGTCTGACCCGACCGAGCAGTACTTC.

The chain couples TRBV4-1 to TRBJ1-5; D is perhaps TRBD1 (5 bases). Trimming removed 4 bases from V and 4 bases from J, with 8 bases in between. The CDR3 extends over 13 amino acids. The V gene's germline CDR1 is MGHRA and CDR2 YSYEKL. Here the CDR3 reads CASSPRGNQPQHF. DNA of the CDR3: TGCGCCAGCAGCCCTAGGGGTAATCAGCCCCAGCATTTT.

The rearrangement joins TRBV12-5 to TRBJ2-3; no clear D. V was cut by 9 bases and J by 0 bases, with 19 bases left in between. The CDR3 length is 16 residues. Germline V gene data show CDR1 as LGHNT and CDR2 as FRNRAP. The CDR3 region is CASALYLVESTDTQYF. CDR3 in DNA: TGTGCTAGCGCTCTTTATTTGGTAGAAAGCACAGATACGCAGTATTTT.

The gene calls are TRBV19 and TRBJ2-5, with TRBD2 identical over 11 bases. The V segment lost 7 bases and the J segment 4 bases; nucleotides outside the gene matches: 11. Germline values: CDR1 LNHDA, CDR2 SQIVND (reference sequence). The CDR3 is 16 amino acids. This CDR3 is CASKGTSGAVGETQYF. CDR3 bases: TGTGCCAGTAAAGGGACTAGCGGAGCCGTGGGAGAGACCCAGTACTTC.

The chain uses TRBV3-1 (or the pseudogene TRBV3-2) and TRBJ1-1; D is unclear. Germline V gives CDR1 LGHDT, CDR2 YNNKEL (reference sequence). Trimming stripped 1 base from V and 11 bases from J, with 17 bases between. The CDR3 consists of 14 residues. The CDR3: CASSQAPGESGAFF. CDR3 coding DNA: TGTGCCAGCAGCCAAGCTCCCGGAGAAAGTGGGGCTTTCTTT.

CDR3 sequence reads: CASSYAGPRNIQYF. The DNA of the CDR3 is TGTGCCAGCAGTTACGCGGGACCGAGAAACATTCAGTACTTC. The chain has TRBV6-5 and TRBJ2-4, with D possibly matching TRBD2 (6 bases). Germline assignment: CDR1 MNHEY and CDR2 SVGAGI. The CDR3 has 14 amino acids. V was clipped by 2 bases and J by 6 bases, with 11 bases between them.

V usage is TRBV29-1 and J usage is TRBJ2-2; D perhaps matches TRBD1 (5 bases). The germline gives CDR1 SQVTM, CDR2 ANQGSEA. The V and J ends lost 2 bases and 4 bases respectively, with 14 bases between them. CDR3 length: 15 residues. CDR3 residues: CSVEWGRVATGELFF. The CDR3 nucleotides are TGCAGCGTTGAATGGGGCAGGGTTGCCACCGGGGAGCTGTTTTTT.

This rearrangement joins TRBV19 to TRBJ1-5; 9 positions match TRBD1. Losses at the gene ends were 6 bases for V and 7 bases for J; bases not matched to a gene: 13. Germline V gives CDR1 LNHDA, CDR2 SQIVND (reference sequence). The CDR3 loop spans 16 amino acids. The CDR3, as DNA: TGTGCCAGTAGAGAAAAGACAGGGGGTCGGGGGCAGCCCCAGCATTTT. This gives the protein CASREKTGGRGQPQHF.

The chain employs TRBV18 and TRBJ1-3, with D perhaps matching TRBD1 (5 bases). Germline loops: CDR1 KGHSH, CDR2 LQKENI. The CDR3 spans 17 residues. Deletions cut 3 bases from V and 1 base from J, with 16 bases between. CDR3 in amino acids: CASSPGGRQGSGNTIYF. Written as DNA, the CDR3 is TGTGCCAGCTCACCGGGGGGTCGGCAGGGTTCTGGAAACACCATATATTTT. Full variable domain (missing parts from reference TRBV18 and TRBJ1-3): NAGVMQNPRHLVRRRGQEARLRCSPMKGHSHVYWYRQLPEEGLKFMVYLQKENIIDESGMPKERFSAEFPKEGPSILRIQQVVRGDSAAYFCASSPGGRQGSGNTIYFGEGSWLTVV.